The following is a T cell receptor (beta chain) sequence with its context. This clone was counted ten times or more. What this receptor recognizes is not known. Per-base qualities were not stored, and no clone one base away is much larger. Genomic DNA was the input for TRB sequencing, which was run either with the immunoSEQ assay at survey resolution or with the hsTCRB kit. The study's processing was this. Initial read processing used immunoSEQ software, and repertoire analyses used the LymphoSeq R package. Clonality was calculated as 1 minus normalized Shannon entropy, and the Gini coefficient was also calculated for each TRB dataset. To infer phenotypes in unsorted samples, TRB sequences from sorted subsets of the recipient or donor were mapped onto unsorted samples from the same recipient. TCRdb retrieved this table from immuneACCESS and kept in-frame rearrangements only. Not all clones are present; in checked studies, unresolved V genes account for under half, and no reason is known for the remainder. That table supplies the V and J calls and clone size; D and trimming were determined from the DNA. The table gives 10,000 to 12,000 clones for this sample, with none occurring only once. The ten biggest clones cover approximately 15% of the sample.

The germline V gene (reference sequence) yields GTSNPN for CDR1 and SVGIG for CDR2. The CDR3, cysteine through phenylalanine, is 16 amino acids long. Only the CDR3 DNA is retained, 48 bases long and in frame from the first base. V sheds 3 bases and J sheds 1 base, leaving 18 bases between their ends. The record originates from a study of T cells after posttransplantation cyclophosphamide (dated by TCRdb to the mid-2010s). With respect to the entire study: Using TRB sequencing, the study followed how the T cell repertoire reconstituted after myeloablative bone marrow transplantation in which posttransplantation cyclophosphamide served as GVHD prophylaxis. In 3 patients, TRB sequencing was also performed on up to roughly 3 more blood samples taken 2 to 5.2 years after transplant, and in 4 patients, pretransplant blood was also TRB-sequenced. TRB sequencing was performed on blood from all 35 or so PTCy patients with 1-year posttransplant specimens. Samples from about 37 PTCy-treated patients and over 15 related bone marrow donors of those patients were subjected to antigen receptor sequencing. Public TRB sequences were checked against a database of over 3,500 sequences associated with responses to pathogens, tumor antigens, self-antigens and alloantigens. Because TRA and TRB clonality correlated tightly in 10 or so samples, later TCR analyses were limited to TRB.

Study-wide conclusions, independent of this receptor: Across the 35 to 55 patients, TRB clonality was highly associated with recipient CMV seropositivity and CMV reactivation, and diversity with PTCy was similar to that in the CNI/methotrexate controls. The TRB repertoires of T cells infiltrating skin or the GI tract showed only limited overlap with the TRB repertoires found in blood. Donor-recipient similarity was low at 1-2 months but increased during the first year, and donor CD8+ memory clones often dominated later blood repertoires.

In the paper's terms, the treatment or condition label means: high-dose cyclophosphamide on days +3 and +4 as single-agent GVHD prophylaxis. Busulfan and fludarabine conditioning, a related or unrelated marrow graft, and cyclophosphamide on days +3 and +4 were given to PTCy patients. The PTCy-treated patients were drawn from a prospective, multi-institutional clinical trial. Peripheral blood and bone marrow mononuclear cells were isolated by Ficoll-Hypaque density centrifugation and were cryopreserved. The rearrangement joined TRBV30 to TRBJ1-1, with the D gene uncertain. The specimen was PBMCs, collected after allogeneic stem cell transplant with posttransplant cyclophosphamide. The clonotype was recovered from a female patient in her 40s who received an allogeneic stem cell transplant from a related donor, was CMV-positive, and had no GVHD. After a transplant, some T cells may be of graft donor origin. The nucleotides are TGTGCCTGGAGAGCTCCAATTCTCGCGGGGAACACTGAAGCTTTCTTT. Its protein product is CAWRAPILAGNTEAFF. Reference TRBV30 and TRBJ1-1 proteins supply the regions before and after the CDR3; the full variable domain is: SQTIHQWPATLVQPVGSPLSLECTVEGTSNPNLYWYRQAAGRGLQLLFYSVGIGQISSEVPQNLSASRPQDRQFILSSKKLLLSDSGFYLCAWRAPILAGNTEAFFGQGTRLTVV.